This TCR beta chain was sequenced in a study of long-term antiretroviral therapy in people with HIV. The immunoSEQ assay was v3.0, run at survey level. Profiled with immunoSEQ multiplex PCR; TCRdb holds only in-frame clones, not every one. Found here are some 45,000 clones, 86% of them singletons; the top ten hold 4% to 5.5%. CDR1 and CDR2 from the germline V gene are GTSNPN and SVGIG (reference sequence). The V and J ends lost 4 bases and 3 bases respectively, with 10 bases between them. The CDR3 covers 13 residues. This clone has just one count. The clonotype originates from a woman in her forties or fifties with HIV. Sequencing used unsorted PBMCs, obtained 0.1 years before starting antiretroviral therapy. The chain employs TRBV30 and TRBJ1-5; D unclear. This chain's CDR3 is CAWMNSINQPQHF. CDR3 nucleotides: TGTGCCTGGATGAACAGTATCAATCAGCCCCAGCATTTT.